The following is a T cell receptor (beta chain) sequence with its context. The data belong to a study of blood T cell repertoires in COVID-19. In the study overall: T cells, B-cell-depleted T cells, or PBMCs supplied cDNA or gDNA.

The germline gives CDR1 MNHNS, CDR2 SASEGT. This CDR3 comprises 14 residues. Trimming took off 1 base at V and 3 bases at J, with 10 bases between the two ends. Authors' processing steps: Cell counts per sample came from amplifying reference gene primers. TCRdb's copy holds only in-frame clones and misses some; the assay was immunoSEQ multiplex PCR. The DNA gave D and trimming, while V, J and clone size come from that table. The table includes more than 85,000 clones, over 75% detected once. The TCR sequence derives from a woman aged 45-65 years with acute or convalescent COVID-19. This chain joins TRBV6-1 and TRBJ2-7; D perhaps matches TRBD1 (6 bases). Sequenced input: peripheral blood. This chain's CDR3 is CASSEGQAIYEQYF. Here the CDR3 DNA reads TGTGCCAGCAGTGAAGGACAGGCAATCTACGAGCAGTACTTC.